This TCR beta chain was profiled in a study of cytomegalovirus exposure and HLA in healthy donors. Study-wide context: Among the 300 to 500 genotyped donors, 81% were placed in the Caucasian-associated ancestry cluster.

Details on this clone: Its antigen is as yet unknown.

Study-level findings and limits: Testing in vitro showed a few CMV-associated chains specific for CMV antigens. Whilst most TCR sequences proved rare, a subset of public TCRs occurred across many donors.

V dropped 0 bases and J dropped 5 bases, with 10 bases sitting between them. Germline V CDR1 and CDR2: SGDLS, YYNGEE. This CDR3 is 14 amino acids long. Primers for the PCR totalled 60 Vbeta and 13 Jbeta. Sequenced by immunoSEQ multiplex PCR; TCRdb stores in-frame clones only, minus some. This table has about 93,000 clones, about two thirds appearing once. Sequenced input: PBMCs. This chain links TRBV9 with TRBJ2-3, with D possibly being TRBD1 (5 bases). The clonotype was recovered from a boy younger than 18 in good health and CMV-seropositive. The DNA for the CDR3 is TGTGCCAGCAGCGTAGCCAGGGATGGAGATACGCAGTATTTT. Its translation is CASSVARDGDTQYF. The whole variable domain, filled in from reference TRBV9 and TRBJ2-3, reads DSGVTQTPKHLITATGQRVTLRCSPRSGDLSVYWYQQSLDQGLQFLIQYYNGEERAKGNILERFSAQQFPDLHSELNLSSLELGDSALYFCASSVARDGDTQYFGPGTRLTVL.